One TCR beta chain is described in this entry. This sample stems from a study of cytomegalovirus exposure and HLA in healthy donors. Healthy bone marrow donors made up the donor group. PCR amplification relied on 60 Vbeta primers (plus 13 Jbeta primers). The assay was immunoSEQ multiplex PCR, and TCRdb's table has in-frame clones only and misses some. The sample has about 140,000 clones, approximately 80% seen once. CDR3 length: 14 residues. Germline V gene lookup returns CDR1 ENHRY and CDR2 SYGVKD. Trimming stripped 5 bases from V and 3 bases from J, with 11 bases between. The genes are TRBV10-3 and TRBJ1-5; D might be TRBD1 (5 bases). This TCR was recovered from a middle-aged woman in good health and CMV-seronegative. Sequenced material: PBMCs. The CDR3 coding sequence is TGTGCCATCAGTCCCACAGGATTCAATCAGCCCCAGCATTTT. Protein product: CAISPTGFNQPQHF.